Below, one T cell receptor beta chain is given with its context. Its antigen is currently unknown. This specimen belongs to a study of T cells after yellow fever vaccination. General observations from the study: Weaker in magnitude, the secondary response showed a faster peak on day 5 versus 15.

They built TCR cDNA with 5'RACE template switching, a step that put in a universal primer site and UMIs. TCRdb ran MiXCR on the 5' RACE reads and lists one entry per CDR3 protein. The table has hundreds of thousands of distinct CDR3 sequences, approximately 15% seen once. This CDR3 has 18 residues. Sequenced material: PBMCs, taken on the day of the yellow fever booster vaccination. This rearrangement joins TRBV21-1 to TRBJ2-5; the table calls TRBD1, which could not be checked here. TRBV21-1 is described as a pseudogene. The origin of this receptor is a man in his thirties or forties who received the YFV17D yellow fever vaccine. CDR3 DNA sequence: TGTGCCAGCAGCAAAAGGGGTCCCCCGGGCTGGTTACAAGAGACCCAGTACTTC. It translates to CASSKRGPPGWLQETQYF.